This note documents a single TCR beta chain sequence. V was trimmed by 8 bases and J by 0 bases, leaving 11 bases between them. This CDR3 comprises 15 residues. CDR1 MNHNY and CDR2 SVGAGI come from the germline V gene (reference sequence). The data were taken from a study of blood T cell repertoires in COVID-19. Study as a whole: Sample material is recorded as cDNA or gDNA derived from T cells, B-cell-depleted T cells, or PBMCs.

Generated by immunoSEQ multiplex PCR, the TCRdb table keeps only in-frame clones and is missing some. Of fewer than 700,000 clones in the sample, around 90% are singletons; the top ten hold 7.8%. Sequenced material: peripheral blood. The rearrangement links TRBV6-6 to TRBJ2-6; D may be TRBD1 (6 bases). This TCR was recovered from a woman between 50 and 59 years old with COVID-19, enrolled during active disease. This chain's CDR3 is CASLRGNSGANVLTF. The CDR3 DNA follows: TGTGCCAGCCTTAGGGGGAACTCTGGGGCCAACGTCCTGACTTTC.